This T cell receptor (beta chain) was identified during a study of control samples from healthy donors and cancer patients. This clone has only one observation. Profiled with immunoSEQ multiplex PCR; TCRdb holds only in-frame clones, not every one. The sample lists about 35,000 clones, around 93% seen once, with 1.5% to 2% in the top ten. This CDR3 contains 15 residues. Between the trimmed V and J ends, which lost 6 bases and 1 base, there was a span of 12 bases. CDR1 and CDR2 from the germline V gene are MNHEY and SMNVEV (reference sequence). Sequenced input: PBMCs. The clonotype comes from a man between 35 and 55 years old with colorectal cancer. The chain carries TRBV27 and TRBJ1-4, with no clear D. The CDR3 nucleotides read TGTGCCAGCAGGGGCTTGGCGGAAACTAATGAAAAACTGTTTTTT. This sequence encodes CASRGLAETNEKLFF.